The present entry profiles one TCR beta chain with its context. Authors' data handling: The authors estimated nucleated cell counts from reference gene primer amplification. Only in-frame clones appear in the TCRdb table, and some are missing; sequencing was by immunoSEQ multiplex PCR. V and J calls and clone size are as listed in that table; D and trimming were resolved from the DNA. This table has 110,000 or so clones, about nine tenths appearing once. The data originate from a study of blood T cell repertoires in COVID-19. Across the study: Whether acute or convalescent, the COVID-19 samples came from the United States, Italy and Spain. The analysed material was cDNA or gDNA that came from T cells, B-cell-depleted T cells, or PBMCs.

This CDR3 contains 14 residues. Germline CDR1 is SGHTA and CDR2 is FQGNSA. V was clipped by 6 bases and J by 5 bases; unmatched bases: 5. This sequence originates from a human donor in a cohort sampled during active COVID-19. The sequenced material came from peripheral blood. The V gene is TRBV7-2, the J gene TRBJ2-5; 11 bases agree with TRBD1. CDR3 region: CASSRTGGRETQYF. The CDR3 bases are TGTGCCAGCAGTCGGACAGGGGGCAGGGAGACCCAGTACTTC.